This T cell receptor (beta chain) was sequenced for a study of T cell repertoires in cytomegalovirus infection. Germline CDR1 reads LNHDA; CDR2 reads SQIVND (reference sequence). The CDR3 is made up of 18 amino acids. Between the trimmed V and J ends, which lost 1 base and 5 bases, there was a span of 20 bases. The sample holds a few counts of this clonotype. Each CDR3 protein gets one entry after TCRdb re-called the reads with MiXCR. This table holds hundreds of thousands of distinct CDR3 sequences, around 18% found once. The TCR sequence derives from a human donor in good health (CMV status not recorded). Some clones in this sample may be carry-over from other donors' samples. The V call is TRBV19, the J call TRBJ2-2; the D call may be TRBD1 or TRBD2 (5 bases each). Input material: PBMCs. The CDR3 sequence: CASSIVYGGAFETGELFF. Written as DNA, the CDR3 is TGTGCCAGTAGTATAGTGTATGGGGGTGCTTTTGAGACCGGGGAGCTGTTTTTT.